This T cell receptor (beta chain) was retrieved from a study of post-analysis software for immune sequencing data. Study context: Recorded disease courses covered relapsing-remitting, secondary progressive and progressive-relapsing multiple sclerosis. Some patients had no subtype annotation.

The CDR3 contains 15 residues. Trimming at V came to 4 bases and at J to 4 bases, leaving 7 bases not matched to a gene. Study-level results: Multiple sclerosis patients had significantly lower normalized Chao1 diversity than controls. Patients showed TRBV5-6, TRBV5-1 and TRBV20-1 among five TRBV segments more frequent than in controls.

The sample holds a few counts of this clonotype. Its antigen remains unidentified. Built from TCR beta cDNA, the libraries had unique molecular identifiers in them. TCRdb used MiXCR to reprocess the PCR reads, holding one entry per CDR3 protein. This sample has fewer than 700,000 distinct CDR3 sequences, with 44% found just once. Sequenced: blood. The rearrangement joins TRBV12-3 or TRBV12-4 to TRBJ2-7; 10 bases line up with TRBD1. The TCR sequence derives from a girl between 5 and 17 years old with multiple sclerosis. The CDR3 DNA sequence: TGTGCCAGCAGTTCGCAGACAGGGGGCTTTTACGAGCAGTACTTC. It codes for CASSSQTGGFYEQYF.